What follows are 25 T cell receptor beta chains derived from one specimen sequenced in a study of shared clonotypes between healthy human individuals. Produced via immunoSEQ multiplex PCR; TCRdb's table is partial and in-frame only. The sample consists of some 87,000 clones, approximately 75% of them appearing once. Sequencing was carried out using memory CD8+ T cells sorted from blood. Described subset: CD45RO+ cells pooled with CCR7-negative TemRA cells. The receptors here all came from a man aged 25 to 40 in good health.

This clone came up once. The V call is TRBV4-1, the J call TRBJ2-3; the D gene is possibly TRBD2 (6 bases). V was clipped by 5 bases and J by 2 bases, with 17 bases between them. This CDR3 region has 16 residues. The germline V gene encodes CDR1 MGHRA and CDR2 YSYEKL. The CDR3 reads CASSGAGTRFTDTQYF. The DNA for the CDR3 is TGCGCCAGCAGCGGTGCCGGGACTCGGTTCACAGATACGCAGTATTTT.

This clone was detected a few times. The chain couples TRBV6-1 to TRBJ1-2; D gene ambiguous. CDR3 size: 11 residues. V was trimmed by 8 bases and J by 4 bases, leaving 8 bases between them. Germline CDR1 is MNHNS and CDR2 is SASEGT. The CDR3 sequence is CASWTGYGYTF. For the CDR3, the DNA is TGTGCCAGCTGGACCGGCTATGGCTACACCTTC.

In its sample, this clone was seen once. The rearrangement uses TRBV6-5 and TRBJ2-7; TRBD2 agrees at 8 bases. Germline loops: CDR1 MNHEY, CDR2 SVGAGI. Trimming cost V 6 bases and J 5 bases; bases outside gene matches: 12. The CDR3 length is 15 residues. CDR3: CASRRQSGSFDEQYF. CDR3 bases: TGTGCCAGCAGACGTCAAAGCGGGAGCTTCGACGAGCAGTACTTC.

This clone has ten or more counts. The rearrangement joins TRBV4-3 to TRBJ2-2; TRBD2 agrees at 7 bases. Germline V lookup: CDR1 LGHNA, CDR2 YSLEER. The CDR3 contains 17 residues. The V gene end was trimmed by 0 bases and the J gene end by 6 bases; junction bases not matched to a gene: 10. CDR3 bases: TGCGCCAGCAGCCAAGATGGGCGGGACTACCAGTCCGGGGAGCTGTTTTTT. Encoded protein: CASSQDGRDYQSGELFF.

This chain connects TRBV28 to TRBJ2-7, with TRBD1 as a possible D gene (6 bases). V lost 7 bases and J 0 bases, leaving 16 bases between the germline ends. There are 15 residues in the CDR3. Per the germline V gene, CDR1 is MDHEN and CDR2 is SYDVKM. The CDR3: CASNKGRDNSYEQYF. The CDR3 DNA follows: TGTGCCAGCAATAAAGGCCGGGACAACTCCTACGAGCAGTACTTC.

The chain carries TRBV19 and TRBJ2-3; D gene ambiguous. The CDR3 totals 15 residues. Between the trimmed V and J ends, which lost 0 bases and 4 bases, there was a span of 11 bases. The germline CDR1 and CDR2 sequences are LNHDA and SQIVND (reference sequence). The CDR3 DNA sequence: TGTGCCAGTAGTATAGATCACGGGTTGGCAGATACGCAGTATTTT. This gives the protein CASSIDHGLADTQYF.

The chain links TRBV7-8 to TRBJ2-2; 11 nucleotides match TRBD1. Germline CDR1 and CDR2: SGHVS and FQNEAQ. CDR3 size: 17 residues. With 3 bases clipped from V and 4 bases from J, the junction kept 7 bases outside the gene matches. The CDR3 region has the DNA TGTGCCAGCAGCTTTCCGGGACAGGGGGTCGGCACCGGGGAGCTGTTTTTT. Protein product: CASSFPGQGVGTGELFF.

This clone was counted a single time. Different DNA sequences within this sample yield the same CDR3. The chain carries TRBV28 and TRBJ2-3; no definite D call. This CDR3 is built from 14 residues. V was pared by 1 base and J by 0 bases, with 5 bases between. Germline CDR1 MDHEN, CDR2 SYDVKM. The CDR3 region has the DNA TGTGCCAGCAGTTTATCGGTTAGCACAGATACGCAGTATTTT. This sequence encodes CASSLSVSTDTQYF.

The rearrangement links TRBV21-1 to TRBJ1-1; the D segment call TRBD1 is taken from the table without a DNA check. TRBV21-1 is recorded as a pseudogene. The CDR3 is 15 residues long. Here the CDR3 DNA reads TGTGCCAGCAGCAAAGCGTACGGGGGACAGCTTGAAGCTTTCTTT. Protein: CASSKAYGGQLEAFF.

The gene calls are TRBV5-6 and TRBJ2-1, with 8 bases aligning to TRBD2. The V and J ends lost 4 bases and 6 bases, in that order; junction bases with no gene match: 12. This CDR3 region has 16 residues. Germline CDR1 and CDR2: SGHDT and YYEEEE. The CDR3 sequence: CASSAGGAGVSNEQFF. The CDR3 region has the DNA TGTGCCAGCAGCGCGGGGGGAGCGGGAGTAAGCAATGAGCAGTTCTTC.

This clone has only one observation. The chain employs TRBV18 and TRBJ2-1; 9 bases agree with TRBD2. V was pared by 2 bases and J by 4 bases, with 6 bases of the junction left unmatched. The CDR3 contains 16 residues. Per the germline V gene, CDR1 is KGHSH and CDR2 is LQKENI. The chain's CDR3 is CASSPGAGGFYNEQFF. The CDR3 DNA sequence: TGTGCCAGCTCACCAGGAGCGGGAGGCTTTTACAATGAGCAGTTCTTC.

For the CDR3, the DNA is TGTGCCAGCAGTGATGGGGACACCGGGGAGCTGTTTTTT. It is translated as CASSDGDTGELFF. The chain is built from TRBV6-4 and TRBJ2-2, with D unresolved. The CDR3 covers 13 residues. The germline V gene encodes CDR1 MRHNA and CDR2 SNTAGT. Between the trimmed V and J ends, which lost 3 bases and 3 bases, there was a span of 5 bases.

The V call is TRBV6-5, the J call TRBJ2-1, with D perhaps matching TRBD2 (6 bases). V shed 4 bases and J shed 2 bases, with 12 bases lying between them. The germline V gene has CDR1 MNHEY and CDR2 SVGAGI. CDR3 length: 15 residues. This chain's CDR3 is CASSFRRAAYNEQFF. Here the CDR3 DNA reads TGTGCCAGCAGTTTTAGGAGGGCCGCCTACAATGAGCAGTTCTTC.

V and J are TRBV19 and TRBJ1-1; D is ambiguous. The length of the CDR3 is 13 residues. The germline CDR1 and CDR2 sequences are LNHDA and SQIVND (reference sequence). The V and J ends lost 3 bases and 1 base respectively, with 6 bases between them. In DNA, the CDR3 is TGTGCCAGTAGTATTGGGTGGAACACTGAAGCTTTCTTT. Amino acid sequence: CASSIGWNTEAFF.

Only one count was recorded for this clone. The V and J genes are TRBV28 and TRBJ1-4; D not certain. This CDR3 spans 15 amino acids. Germline CDR1 is MDHEN and CDR2 is SYDVKM. V was trimmed by 7 bases and J by 2 bases, leaving 14 bases between them. CDR3 bases: TGTGCCAGCAACCTGGGAGTTTCTACTAATGAAAAACTGTTTTTT. Protein product: CASNLGVSTNEKLFF.

CDR3 in DNA: TGTGCCACCAGCAGTAAGGGACAGACCGCACGAGATACGCAGTATTTT. Protein sequence: CATSSKGQTARDTQYF. This chain links TRBV15 with TRBJ2-3; 7 bases agree with TRBD1. Germline trimming cut 3 bases from V and 5 bases from J; bases unmatched to any gene: 11. The germline V gene encodes CDR1 LNHNV and CDR2 YYDKDF (reference sequence). The CDR3 length is 16 residues.

In its sample, this clone was seen a few times. The sample carries other DNA sequences with the same CDR3. This sequence joins TRBV28 and TRBJ2-2; D unresolved. V dropped 4 bases and J dropped 1 base, with 10 bases sitting between them. The CDR3 consists of 15 residues. Germline CDR1 is MDHEN and CDR2 is SYDVKM. The CDR3 DNA sequence: TGTGCCAGCAGTTCAAGTTACTGGAACACCGGGGAGCTGTTTTTT. Its translation is CASSSSYWNTGELFF.

The V and J genes are TRBV19 and TRBJ2-1, with a weak D call TRBD2 (5 bases). CDR1 and CDR2 (germline): LNHDA, SQIVND (reference sequence). The CDR3 consists of 15 residues. V lost 3 bases to trimming and J lost 4 bases, with 13 bases between them. In DNA form, the CDR3 reads TGTGCCAGTAGTATTAGCTTTGGCGGGTACAATGAGCAGTTCTTC. The encoded protein is CASSISFGGYNEQFF.

This chain connects TRBV19 to TRBJ2-7; D not certain. The CDR3 sequence is 12 residues long. The V end lost 3 bases, the J end lost 4 bases, and 7 bases lay between the germline ends. Germline V lookup: CDR1 LNHDA, CDR2 SQIVND (reference sequence). The CDR3 nucleotides are TGTGCCAGTAGTATTTACGGTTACGAGCAGTACTTC. Translating it yields CASSIYGYEQYF.

This chain connects TRBV28 to TRBJ2-3; 12 nucleotides agree with TRBD1. V shed 6 bases, J shed 4 bases, and the junction held 11 bases outside the gene matches. This CDR3 has 17 residues. Germline-derived CDR1 and CDR2 are MDHEN and SYDVKM. CDR3 in amino acids: CASSPGPGTGGADTQYF. The CDR3 coding sequence is TGTGCCAGCAGCCCGGGGCCCGGGACAGGGGGCGCAGATACGCAGTATTTT.

V usage is TRBV27 and J usage is TRBJ2-3; D call uncertain. In germline, CDR1 is MNHEY, CDR2 SMNVEV (reference sequence). The CDR3 consists of 10 residues. The V and J ends lost 11 bases and 3 bases respectively, with 6 bases between them. The chain's CDR3 is CACTTDTQYF. The CDR3 nucleotides are TGTGCCTGCACGACAGATACGCAGTATTTT.

The rearrangement uses TRBV18 and TRBJ2-5; D remains unclear. Trimming pared 5 bases from V and 0 bases from J, leaving 4 bases between. This CDR3 is 12 amino acids long. From germline, CDR1 is KGHSH and CDR2 LQKENI. For the CDR3, the DNA is TGTGCCAGCTCATTGTACCAAGAGACCCAGTACTTC. Its translation is CASSLYQETQYF.

This clone was recorded at least ten times. The V call is TRBV7-8, the J call TRBJ1-2; the match to TRBD1 covers 9 bases. The CDR3 is made up of 14 amino acids. CDR1 and CDR2 from the germline V gene are SGHVS and FQNEAQ. V lost 3 bases, J lost 6 bases, and 5 bases stayed unmatched. The CDR3 loop reads CASSLKQGADGYTF. Here the CDR3 DNA reads TGTGCCAGCAGCTTGAAACAGGGGGCGGATGGCTACACCTTC. Full variable domain (outside the CDR3, taken from reference TRBV7-8 and TRBJ1-2): GAGVSQSPRYKVAKRGQDVALRCDPISGHVSLFWYQQALGQGPEFLTYFQNEAQLDKSGLPSDRFFAERPEGSVSTLKIQRTQQEDSAVYLCASSLKQGADGYTFGSGTRLTVV.

CDR3 loop: CASSLPSGSSYNEQFF. The CDR3 bases are TGCGCCAGCAGCTTGCCGTCTGGGAGCTCCTACAATGAGCAGTTCTTC. The chain joins TRBV5-1 to TRBJ2-1, with D possibly matching TRBD2 (5 bases). Trimming took 1 base from V and 0 from J, leaving 11 bases between them. Germline-derived CDR1 and CDR2 are SGHRS and YFSETQ. The CDR3 covers 16 residues.

This clone was seen a handful of times. The chain joins TRBV19 to TRBJ2-6, with 10 bases fitting TRBD1. This CDR3 region has 20 residues. The junction had 12 bases not matched to a gene; V was cut back by 4 bases and J by 0 bases. Germline CDR1 reads LNHDA; CDR2 reads SQIVND (reference sequence). CDR3 in amino acids: CASSSPGLGQGNSGANVLTF. CDR3 nucleotide sequence: TGTGCCAGTAGTAGCCCAGGTTTGGGACAGGGGAACTCTGGGGCCAACGTCCTGACTTTC.